Sequencing of this T cell receptor beta chain was carried out in a study of ipilimumab plus nivolumab after autologous stem cell transplantation. The wider study: The myeloma group: high-risk transplant-naive, or relapse within 3 years after first autologous transplant.

Germline V gene lookup returns CDR1 SQVTM and CDR2 ANQGSEA. The CDR3 has 12 residues. The germline V and J ends were trimmed by 4 bases and 4 bases, with 10 bases remaining between them. Assay: immunoSEQ multiplex PCR; the TCRdb copy retains only in-frame clones and omits some. Of several thousand clones listed, 65% to 80% are singletons. Patients got 3 mg/kg IV nivolumab weeks 1, 4, 7, 10, then biweekly through week 26. The starting material was PBMCs, obtained in a trial of ipilimumab plus nivolumab as post-transplant consolidation. The chain combines TRBV29-1 with TRBJ2-5; no definite D call. The clonotype originates from a female donor with multiple myeloma. The CDR3 coding sequence is TGCAGCGTTGTTATCTTGGGAGAGACCCAGTACTTC. This encodes CSVVILGETQYF. Full variable domain (missing parts from reference TRBV29-1 and TRBJ2-5): SAVISQKPSRDICQRGTSLTIQCQVDSQVTMMFWYRQQPGQSLTLIATANQGSEATYESGFVIDKFPISRPNLTFSTLTVSNMSPEDSSIYLCSVVILGETQYFGPGTRLLVL.